This T cell receptor (beta chain) was identified in a study of shared clonotypes between healthy human individuals. General observations from the study: A limitation of the genetic and exposure-history diversity represented arose from few donors. The sharing of 5% to 6.5% of naive CD4 clonotypes was seen across a few donors. Sampling used blood alone; tissue repertoires probably differ.

Here immunoSEQ multiplex PCR was the method, and the copy in TCRdb shows in-frame clones only, minus some. The table includes 1.6 million or so clones, roughly 96% detected once. Losses at the gene ends were 0 bases for V and 2 bases for J; bases not matched to a gene: 12. This CDR3 is 19 amino acids long. Germline values: CDR1 LNHNV, CDR2 YYDKDF (reference sequence). As to this clone: The target antigen is unknown.

This sequence originates from a man aged 25-45 years in good health. This chain connects TRBV15 to TRBJ2-3, with 9 bases fitting TRBD2. The sample comprised naive CD4+ T cells sorted from blood. The subset denotes: CD45RA+ positively selected. CDR3 sequence (DNA): TGTGCCACCAGCAGAGATCTTGTCGGTCTAGCGGGACTCACAGATACGCAGTATTTT. Residues: CATSRDLVGLAGLTDTQYF.